The 26 T cell receptor beta chains presented below share a single source sample, sequenced in a study of identical twins. TCRdb ran MiXCR on the 5' RACE reads and lists one entry per CDR3 protein. This sample carries hundreds of thousands of distinct CDR3 sequences, less than 25% of them seen once, and the ten largest clones take 4.3%. The sample was also reused in another study, on T cells expressing NK-cell markers.

Sequenced: PBMCs. The receptors were sampled from a woman younger than 35 in good health.

The chain uses TRBV5-1 and TRBJ2-5; 7 bases are shared with TRBD1. This CDR3 region has 14 residues. With 4 bases clipped from V and 5 bases from J, the junction kept 8 bases outside the gene matches. Germline V lookup: CDR1 SGHRS, CDR2 YFSETQ. The CDR3 spells CASSIGQVSETQYF. For the CDR3, the DNA is TGCGCCAGCAGCATCGGACAGGTTTCCGAGACCCAGTACTTC.

A few counts support this clonotype. The chain combines TRBV29-1 with TRBJ2-5, with unresolved D. Deletions cut 6 bases from V and 2 bases from J, with 7 bases between. Germline CDR1 reads SQVTM; CDR2 reads ANQGSEA. This CDR3 contains 11 residues. Here the CDR3 reads CSVLPQETQYF. The CDR3 DNA sequence: TGCAGCGTGTTACCGCAAGAGACCCAGTACTTC.

The rearrangement links TRBV30 to TRBJ1-6; D may be TRBD1 (5 bases). The V end was cut by 0 bases, the J end by 8 bases, with 17 bases between. CDR3 length: 16 amino acids. Germline assignment: CDR1 GTSNPN and CDR2 SVGIG (reference sequence). The CDR3: CAWSVKGNYRDSPLHF. CDR3 nucleotides: TGTGCCTGGAGTGTAAAGGGGAACTATCGGGATTCACCCCTCCACTTT.

This clonotype appeared a few times. The rearrangement uses TRBV10-3 and TRBJ1-2, with a possible D match to TRBD1 (6 bases). V was cut by 6 bases and J by 2 bases, with 16 bases left in between. Germline V gives CDR1 ENHRY, CDR2 SYGVKD. This CDR3 is built from 15 residues. For the CDR3, the DNA is TGTGCCATCAGACGTTCAGGGGACGGCAACTATGGCTACACCTTC. This sequence encodes CAIRRSGDGNYGYTF.

This clonotype was seen a handful of times. The chain recombines TRBV6-5 with TRBJ1-6; D perhaps matches TRBD1 (6 bases). CDR1 MNHEY and CDR2 SVGAGI come from the germline V gene. Trimming shortened V by 3 bases and J by 6 bases, and 18 bases separated the two germline ends. The CDR3 has 17 residues. CDR3 nucleotide sequence: TGTGCCAGCAGTTATCATGTCAGGGGCAGGGGTAATTCACCCCTCCACTTT. Translating it yields CASSYHVRGRGNSPLHF.

The CDR3 is CSARDRGGLRDTQYF. CDR3 nucleotide sequence: TGCAGTGCTAGAGATCGGGGGGGACTACGAGATACGCAGTATTTT. This chain uses TRBV20-1 with TRBJ2-3; 8 bases fit TRBD2. Germline V gene lookup returns CDR1 DFQATT and CDR2 SNEGSKA (reference sequence). The CDR3 is 15 amino acids. With 0 bases clipped from V and 5 bases from J, the junction kept 7 bases outside the gene matches.

This clonotype came up a few times. The chain is built from TRBV29-1 and TRBJ1-1, with a weak D call TRBD1 (6 bases). Trimming removed 7 bases from V and 10 bases from J, with 22 bases in between. The germline V gene has CDR1 SQVTM and CDR2 ANQGSEA. The length of the CDR3 is 13 residues. This CDR3 reads CSGGYREGVGAFF. CDR3 in DNA: TGCAGCGGGGGCTACAGGGAAGGAGTTGGAGCTTTCTTT.

The chain joins TRBV20-1 to TRBJ2-7, with 11 bases fitting TRBD2. The CDR3 covers 14 residues. With 6 bases clipped from V and 2 bases from J, the junction kept 6 bases outside the gene matches. CDR1 and CDR2 (germline): DFQATT, SNEGSKA (reference sequence). CDR3 nucleotide sequence: TGCAGTGCAACCCTAGCGGGGGGAACCTACGAGCAGTACTTC. Translation gives CSATLAGGTYEQYF.

This chain joins TRBV5-1 and TRBJ2-1, with D possibly being TRBD1 (5 bases). Germline CDR1 and CDR2: SGHRS and YFSETQ. With 4 bases removed from V and 5 bases from J, the gap between germline ends came to 13 bases. CDR3 length: 14 residues. The DNA of the CDR3 is TGCGCCAGCAGCCCCCAAGGCAGGGACAATGAGCAGTTCTTC. Its protein is CASSPQGRDNEQFF.

The chain is built from TRBV10-3 and TRBJ2-5, with TRBD2 identical over 7 bases. CDR1 and CDR2 (germline): ENHRY, SYGVKD. V lost 7 bases to trimming and J lost 1 base; unmatched junction nucleotides: 3. This CDR3 spans 13 amino acids. CDR3 sequence reads: CAITAGVQETQYF. DNA of the CDR3: TGTGCCATCACGGCGGGGGTCCAAGAGACCCAGTACTTC.

The DNA for the CDR3 is TGTGCCAGCAGCGTAGTAGCCAGAGCCACAGATACGCAGTATTTT. Protein sequence: CASSVVARATDTQYF. The V gene is TRBV9, the J gene TRBJ2-3; unclear D gene. The CDR3 loop spans 15 amino acids. In germline, CDR1 is SGDLS, CDR2 YYNGEE. The V end was cut by 0 bases, the J end by 2 bases, with 10 bases between.

The CDR3 DNA reads as TGTGCCAGCAGCACCCTGACTAGCGGACAAGAGACCCAGTACTTC. This codes for CASSTLTSGQETQYF. This chain joins TRBV11-3 and TRBJ2-5, with TRBD2 identical over 9 bases. The length of the CDR3 is 15 residues. The V and J ends lost 5 bases and 2 bases, in that order; junction bases with no gene match: 6. Germline CDR1 and CDR2: SGHNT and YENEEA.

The CDR3 protein is CSAGRRTSYLETQYF. CDR3 in DNA: TGCAGTGCCGGCCGACGGACTAGCTATTTAGAGACCCAGTACTTC. The gene calls are TRBV20-1 and TRBJ2-5, with 8 bases identical to TRBD2. V lost 6 bases and J lost 4; bases outside the gene matches: 13. Looked up from germline, CDR1 is DFQATT and CDR2 is SNEGSKA (reference sequence). The CDR3 is made up of 15 amino acids.

The chain recombines TRBV7-3 with TRBJ2-1, with unresolved D. In germline, CDR1 is SGHTA, CDR2 FQGTGA. Trimming cost V 5 bases and J 5 bases, with 22 bases left between them. The CDR3 has 17 amino acids. For the CDR3, the DNA is TGTGCCAGCAGCCACCCTTGGGGTGGGGATGTTGACAATGAGCAGTTCTTC. As protein: CASSHPWGGDVDNEQFF.

This clonotype was recorded a few times. CDR3 coding DNA: TGTGCCAGCAGCCGCCATGTTAGCACAGATACGCAGTATTTT. Residues: CASSRHVSTDTQYF. This chain joins TRBV11-1 and TRBJ2-3; unclear D gene. This CDR3 is built from 14 residues. Germline V gene data show CDR1 as SGHAT and CDR2 as FQDESV (reference sequence). Trimming took 5 bases from V and 0 from J, leaving 9 bases between them.

The chain uses TRBV12-3 or TRBV12-4 and TRBJ1-2, with 7 bases lining up with TRBD1. With 6 bases clipped from V and 6 bases from J, the junction kept 13 bases outside the gene matches. This CDR3 is built from 15 residues. The CDR3 coding sequence is TGTGCCAGCAGCCTACTCCCCGGGACAGAAGATGGCTACACCTTC. Protein product: CASSLLPGTEDGYTF.

J is TRBJ1-5 and V is TRBV7-3; TRBD1 matches at 10 bases. Unmatched junction bases numbered 7, after V lost 5 bases and J lost 0 bases. The V gene's germline CDR1 is SGHTA and CDR2 FQGTGA. The CDR3 is 17 amino acids. CDR3 amino acids: CASSAPGQGISNQPQHF. The DNA for the CDR3 is TGTGCCAGCAGCGCCCCGGGACAGGGGATTAGCAATCAGCCCCAGCATTTT. The complete variable domain, with remaining parts taken from reference TRBV7-3 and TRBJ1-5, reads GAGVSQTPSNKVTEKGKYVELRCDPISGHTALYWYRQSLGQGPEFLIYFQGTGAADDSGLPNDRFFAVRPEGSVSTLKIQRTERGDSAVYLCASSAPGQGISNQPQHFGDGTRLSIL.

This clonotype was counted a few times. This chain links TRBV12-3 or TRBV12-4 with TRBJ2-3; D is ambiguous. The CDR3 loop spans 13 amino acids. The ends were cut back, 5 bases at V and 4 bases at J, with 10 bases in the middle. The CDR3 nucleotides are TGTGCCAGCAGTAGAAGGGTTGCAGATACGCAGTATTTT. This codes for CASSRRVADTQYF.

V and J are TRBV5-1 and TRBJ2-1; D not certain. The CDR3 extends over 13 amino acids. CDR1 is SGHRS and CDR2 is YFSETQ in the germline V gene. Trimming stripped 2 bases from V and 12 bases from J, with 15 bases between. CDR3 protein: CASSFVSSNGQFF. The CDR3 DNA sequence: TGCGCCAGCAGCTTCGTTTCATCCAACGGGCAGTTCTTC.

The chain combines TRBV12-3 or TRBV12-4 with TRBJ1-6; 10 nucleotides match TRBD1. Trimming removed 5 bases from V and 11 bases from J; junction bases left unmatched: 6. CDR3 length: 14 amino acids. The CDR3 DNA follows: TGTGCCAGCAGTCGGGACAGGGGCTTTCCACCCCTCCACTTT. Translating gives CASSRDRGFPPLHF.

This clonotype was found a few times. The chain couples TRBV2 to TRBJ2-7, with TRBD2 as a possible D gene (5 bases). This CDR3 is built from 11 residues. Germline assignment: CDR1 SNHLY and CDR2 FYNNEI. V lost 6 bases to trimming and J lost 4 bases, with 7 bases between them. CDR3 nucleotide sequence: TGTGCCAGCAGCTGGACTTACGAGCAGTACTTC. Translation: CASSWTYEQYF. The full variable domain, with the rest looked up from reference TRBV2 and TRBJ2-7, is EPEVTQTPSHQVTQMGQEVILRCVPISNHLYFYWYRQILGQKVEFLVSFYNNEISEKSEIFDDQFSVERPDGSNFTLKIRSTKLEDSAMYFCASSWTYEQYFGPGTRLTVT.

This clonotype was seen ten or more times. The rearrangement uses TRBV29-1 and TRBJ2-1; 10 bases fit TRBD2. V was clipped by 4 bases and J by 1 base; unmatched bases: 7. The CDR3 length is 16 residues. Germline assignment: CDR1 SQVTM and CDR2 ANQGSEA. CDR3 loop: CSVGGAGGLSYNEQFF. The CDR3 DNA sequence: TGCAGCGTTGGGGGAGCGGGAGGGTTATCCTACAATGAGCAGTTCTTC.

The chain carries TRBV6-2 or TRBV6-3 and TRBJ1-1; unclear D gene. Germline values: CDR1 MNHEY, CDR2 SVGEGT. CDR3 length equals 11 residues. V was cut by 6 bases and J by 5 bases, with 7 bases left in between. CDR3 bases: TGTGCCAGCAGAGACGCGACTGAAGCTTTCTTT. Its translation is CASRDATEAFF.

This clonotype occurred a few times. The rearrangement uses TRBV6-2 or TRBV6-3 and TRBJ2-1; maybe TRBD2 (6 bases). Germline V gene sequence: CDR1 MNHEY, CDR2 SVGEGT. V gave up 4 bases and J gave up 5 bases, with 12 bases separating them. The CDR3 loop spans 14 amino acids. CDR3 residues: CASSSQGGHNEQFF. The CDR3 coding sequence is TGTGCCAGCAGTTCTCAGGGAGGACACAATGAGCAGTTCTTC.

CDR3 in amino acids: CASSRSGTTNTGELFF. CDR3 nucleotides: TGCGCCAGCAGCCGTTCGGGGACAACGAACACCGGGGAGCTGTTTTTT. The rearrangement uses TRBV5-1 and TRBJ2-2; a weak D match, TRBD1 (6 bases). There are 16 residues in the CDR3. The V end was cut by 4 bases, the J end by 0 bases, with 13 bases between. CDR1 SGHRS and CDR2 YFSETQ come from the germline V gene.

The genes are TRBV6-1 and TRBJ2-1; 7 nucleotides match TRBD2. With V trimmed by 5 bases and J by 6 bases, 19 bases remained unmatched. The length of the CDR3 is 18 residues. The germline CDR1 and CDR2 sequences are MNHNS and SASEGT. The CDR3 loop reads CASSPPPAGVISPNEQFF. In DNA form, the CDR3 reads TGTGCCAGCAGTCCTCCCCCTGCGGGGGTTATCAGCCCCAATGAGCAGTTCTTC.